This paragraph reports one T cell receptor (beta chain). The entry originates in a study of radiation and T cells in renal cell carcinoma. The CDR3 spans 14 residues. The germline V gene has CDR1 MNHEY and CDR2 SMNVEV (reference sequence). V lost 6 bases and J lost 3, with 14 bases in between. The time point is: blood 2 weeks post-SBRT. Treatment defined: 15 Gy SBRT to primary tumor, nephrectomy 4 weeks later. The patient's renal cell carcinoma had clear cell pathology. Sequenced by immunoSEQ multiplex PCR; TCRdb stores in-frame clones only, minus some. This table has 95,000 to 150,000 clones, around 85% appearing once.

This rearrangement joins TRBV27 to TRBJ1-2; possibly TRBD1 for D (6 bases). This receptor was obtained from a man in his fifties with renal cell carcinoma. Sample: blood, taken from a patient whose treatment included radiotherapy and nephrectomy. CDR3 sequence: CASRGLGGDYGYTF. The CDR3 nucleotides read TGTGCCAGCAGAGGCCTTGGGGGCGACTATGGCTACACCTTC.